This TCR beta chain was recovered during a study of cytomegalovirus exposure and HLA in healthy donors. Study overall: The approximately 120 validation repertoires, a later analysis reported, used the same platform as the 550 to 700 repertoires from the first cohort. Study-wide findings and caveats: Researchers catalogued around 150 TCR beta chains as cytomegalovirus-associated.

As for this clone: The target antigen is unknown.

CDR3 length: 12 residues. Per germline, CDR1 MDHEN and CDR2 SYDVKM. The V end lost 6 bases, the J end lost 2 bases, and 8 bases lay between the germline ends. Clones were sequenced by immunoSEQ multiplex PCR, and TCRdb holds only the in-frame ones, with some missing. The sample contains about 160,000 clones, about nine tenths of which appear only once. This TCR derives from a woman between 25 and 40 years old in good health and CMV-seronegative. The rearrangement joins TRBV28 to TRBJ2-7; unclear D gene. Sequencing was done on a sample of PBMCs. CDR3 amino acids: CASRTFPYEQYF. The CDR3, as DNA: TGTGCCAGCAGGACCTTTCCCTACGAGCAGTACTTC.